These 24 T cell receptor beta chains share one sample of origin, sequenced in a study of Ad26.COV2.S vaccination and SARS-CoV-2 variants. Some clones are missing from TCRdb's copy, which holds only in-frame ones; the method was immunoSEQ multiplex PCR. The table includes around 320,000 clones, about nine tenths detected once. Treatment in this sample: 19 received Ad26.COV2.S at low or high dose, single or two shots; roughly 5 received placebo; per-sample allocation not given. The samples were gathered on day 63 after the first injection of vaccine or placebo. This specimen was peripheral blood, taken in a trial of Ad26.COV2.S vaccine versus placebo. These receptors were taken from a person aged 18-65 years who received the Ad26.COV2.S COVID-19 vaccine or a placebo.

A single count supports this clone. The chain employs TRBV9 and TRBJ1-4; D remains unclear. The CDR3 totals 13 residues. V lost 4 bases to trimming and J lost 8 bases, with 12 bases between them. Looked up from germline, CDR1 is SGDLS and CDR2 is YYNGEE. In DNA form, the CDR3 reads TGTGCCAGCAGCCCCCTGGGTCGGGAAAAACTGTTTTTT. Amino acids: CASSPLGREKLFF.

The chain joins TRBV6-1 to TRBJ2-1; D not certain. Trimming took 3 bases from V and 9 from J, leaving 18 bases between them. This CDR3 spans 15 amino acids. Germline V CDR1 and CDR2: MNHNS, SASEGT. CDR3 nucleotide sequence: TGTGCCAGCAGTGACGAGGATCTTACAACAGCTGAGCAGTTCTTC. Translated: CASSDEDLTTAEQFF.

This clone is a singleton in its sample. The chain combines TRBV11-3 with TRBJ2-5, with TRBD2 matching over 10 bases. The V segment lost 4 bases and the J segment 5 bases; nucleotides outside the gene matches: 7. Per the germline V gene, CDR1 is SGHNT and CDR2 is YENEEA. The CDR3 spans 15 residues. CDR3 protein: CASSYGLAERETQYF. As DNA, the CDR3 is TGTGCCAGCAGCTACGGACTAGCGGAACGGGAGACCCAGTACTTC.

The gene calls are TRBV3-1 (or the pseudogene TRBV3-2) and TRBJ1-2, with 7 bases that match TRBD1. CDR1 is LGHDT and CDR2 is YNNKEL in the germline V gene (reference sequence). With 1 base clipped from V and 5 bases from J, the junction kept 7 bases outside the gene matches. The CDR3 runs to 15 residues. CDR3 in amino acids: CASSQADRALYGYTF. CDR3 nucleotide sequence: TGTGCCAGCAGCCAAGCAGACAGGGCCCTATATGGCTACACCTTC.

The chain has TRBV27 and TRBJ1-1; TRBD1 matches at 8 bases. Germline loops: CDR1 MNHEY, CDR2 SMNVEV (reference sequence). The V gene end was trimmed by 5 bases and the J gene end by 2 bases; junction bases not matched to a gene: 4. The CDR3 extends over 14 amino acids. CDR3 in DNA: TGTGCCAGCAGTCCTGGACAGGGCAACACTGAAGCTTTCTTT. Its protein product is CASSPGQGNTEAFF.

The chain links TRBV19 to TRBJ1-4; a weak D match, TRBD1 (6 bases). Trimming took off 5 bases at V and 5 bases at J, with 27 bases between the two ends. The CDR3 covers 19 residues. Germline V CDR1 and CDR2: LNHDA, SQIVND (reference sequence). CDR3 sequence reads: CASSETYTRQGFLNEKLFF. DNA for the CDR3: TGTGCCAGTAGTGAGACGTACACCCGGCAGGGGTTTTTAAATGAAAAACTGTTTTTT.

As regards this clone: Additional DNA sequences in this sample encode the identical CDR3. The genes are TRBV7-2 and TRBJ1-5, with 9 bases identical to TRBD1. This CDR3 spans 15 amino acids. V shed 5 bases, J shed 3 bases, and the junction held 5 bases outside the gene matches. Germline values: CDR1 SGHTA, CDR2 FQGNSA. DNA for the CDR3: TGTGCCAGCAGCCCCGGGACAGGGTACAATCAGCCCCAGCATTTT. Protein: CASSPGTGYNQPQHF.

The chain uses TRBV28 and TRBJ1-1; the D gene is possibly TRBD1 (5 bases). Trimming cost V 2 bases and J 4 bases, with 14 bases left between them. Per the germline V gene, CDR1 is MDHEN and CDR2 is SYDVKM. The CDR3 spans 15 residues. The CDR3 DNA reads TGTGCCAGCAGTTTAGTGGCGGGGGGGAGCACTGAAGCTTTCTTT. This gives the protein CASSLVAGGSTEAFF. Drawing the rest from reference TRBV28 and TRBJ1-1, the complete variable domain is DVKVTQSSRYLVKRTGEKVFLECVQDMDHENMFWYRQDPGLGLRLIYFSYDVKMKEKGDIPEGYSVSREKKERFSLILESASTNQTSMYLCASSLVAGGSTEAFFGQGTRLTVV.

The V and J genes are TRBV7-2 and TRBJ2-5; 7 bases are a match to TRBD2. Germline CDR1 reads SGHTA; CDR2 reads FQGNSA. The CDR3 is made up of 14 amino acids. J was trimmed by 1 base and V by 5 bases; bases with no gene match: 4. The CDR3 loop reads CASSPGGTQETQYF. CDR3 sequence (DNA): TGTGCCAGCAGCCCCGGGGGGACCCAAGAGACCCAGTACTTC.

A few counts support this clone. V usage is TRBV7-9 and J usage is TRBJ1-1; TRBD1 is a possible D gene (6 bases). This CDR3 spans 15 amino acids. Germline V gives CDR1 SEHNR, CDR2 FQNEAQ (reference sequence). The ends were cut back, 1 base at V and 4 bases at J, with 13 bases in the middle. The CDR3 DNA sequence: TGTGCCAGCAGCTTAGATTGGACACAGGGCACTGAAGCTTTCTTT. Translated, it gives CASSLDWTQGTEAFF.

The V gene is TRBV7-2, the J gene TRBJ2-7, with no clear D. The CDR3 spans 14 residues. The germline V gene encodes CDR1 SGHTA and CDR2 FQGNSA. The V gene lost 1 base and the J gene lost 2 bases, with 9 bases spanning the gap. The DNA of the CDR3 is TGTGCCAGCAGCTTAGGGGGTTTAACCTACGAGCAGTACTTC. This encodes CASSLGGLTYEQYF.

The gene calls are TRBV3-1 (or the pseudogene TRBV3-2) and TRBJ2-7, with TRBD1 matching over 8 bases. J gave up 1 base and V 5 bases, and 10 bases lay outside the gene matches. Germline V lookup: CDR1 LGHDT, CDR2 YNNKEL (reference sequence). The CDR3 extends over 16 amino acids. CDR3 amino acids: CASSGPGTGLSYEQYF. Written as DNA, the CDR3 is TGTGCCAGCAGCGGACCCGGGACAGGTCTGTCCTACGAGCAGTACTTC.

The CDR3 sequence is CASSLGLAGGMKTQYF. The DNA of the CDR3 is TGTGCCAGCAGCCTAGGACTAGCGGGGGGGATGAAGACCCAGTACTTC. The rearrangement links TRBV11-2 to TRBJ2-5; 15 bases agree with TRBD2. Trimming cost V 5 bases and J 6 bases; bases outside gene matches: 7. The CDR3 runs 16 residues. Looked up from germline, CDR1 is SGHAT and CDR2 is FQNNGV.

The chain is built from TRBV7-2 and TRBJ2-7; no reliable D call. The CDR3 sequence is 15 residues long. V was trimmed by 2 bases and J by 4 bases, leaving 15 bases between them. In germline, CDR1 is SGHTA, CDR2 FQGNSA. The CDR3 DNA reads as TGTGCCAGCAGCTTAAGGACCCAACCGCTTTACGAGCAGTACTTC. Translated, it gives CASSLRTQPLYEQYF.

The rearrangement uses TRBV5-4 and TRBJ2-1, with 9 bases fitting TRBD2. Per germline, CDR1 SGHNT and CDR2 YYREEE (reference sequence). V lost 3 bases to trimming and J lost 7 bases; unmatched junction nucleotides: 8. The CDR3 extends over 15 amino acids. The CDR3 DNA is TGTGCCAGCAGCTCTAACGCGGGGGGGCCAAATGAGCAGTTCTTC. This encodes CASSSNAGGPNEQFF.

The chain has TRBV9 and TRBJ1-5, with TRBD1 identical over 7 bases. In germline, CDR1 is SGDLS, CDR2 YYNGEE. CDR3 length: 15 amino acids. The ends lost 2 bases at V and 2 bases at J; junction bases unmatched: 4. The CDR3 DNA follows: TGTGCCAGCAGCGTGGGGACAGCAGGCAATCAGCCCCAGCATTTT. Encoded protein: CASSVGTAGNQPQHF. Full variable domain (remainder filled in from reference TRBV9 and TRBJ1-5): DSGVTQTPKHLITATGQRVTLRCSPRSGDLSVYWYQQSLDQGLQFLIQYYNGEERAKGNILERFSAQQFPDLHSELNLSSLELGDSALYFCASSVGTAGNQPQHFGDGTRLSIL.

The CDR3 DNA sequence: TGTGCCTGGATACCCCGGGACAGCCCTAGCACAGATACGCAGTATTTT. It specifies CAWIPRDSPSTDTQYF. The chain couples TRBV30 to TRBJ2-3, with TRBD1 matching over 7 bases. After removal of 4 bases from V and 0 bases from J, the junction contained 10 bases not matched to a gene. In germline, CDR1 is GTSNPN, CDR2 SVGIG (reference sequence). The CDR3 sequence is 16 residues long.

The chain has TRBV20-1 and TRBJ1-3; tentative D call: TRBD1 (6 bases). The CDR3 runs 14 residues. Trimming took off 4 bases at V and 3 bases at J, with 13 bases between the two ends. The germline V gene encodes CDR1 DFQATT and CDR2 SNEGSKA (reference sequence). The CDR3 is CSANEGGGGNTIYF. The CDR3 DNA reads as TGCAGTGCTAATGAAGGGGGTGGTGGAAACACCATATATTTT.

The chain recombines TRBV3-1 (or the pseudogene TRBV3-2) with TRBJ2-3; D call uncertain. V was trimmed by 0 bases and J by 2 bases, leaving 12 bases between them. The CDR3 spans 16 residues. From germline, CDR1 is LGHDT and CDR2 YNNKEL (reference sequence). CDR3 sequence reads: CASSQDRRAVTDTQYF. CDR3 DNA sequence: TGTGCCAGCAGCCAAGATCGACGGGCGGTCACAGATACGCAGTATTTT.

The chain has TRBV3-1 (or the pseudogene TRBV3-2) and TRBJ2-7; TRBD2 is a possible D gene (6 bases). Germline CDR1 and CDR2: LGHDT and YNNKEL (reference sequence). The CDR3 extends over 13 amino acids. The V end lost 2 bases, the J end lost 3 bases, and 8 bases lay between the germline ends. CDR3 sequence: CASSQLTSYEQYF. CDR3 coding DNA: TGTGCCAGCAGCCAACTGACTAGCTACGAGCAGTACTTC.

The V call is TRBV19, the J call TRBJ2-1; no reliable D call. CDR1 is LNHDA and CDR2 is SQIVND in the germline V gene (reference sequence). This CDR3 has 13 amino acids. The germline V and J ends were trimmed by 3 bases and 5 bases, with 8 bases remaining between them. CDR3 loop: CASSIAKNNEQFF. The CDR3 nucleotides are TGTGCCAGTAGTATCGCCAAAAACAATGAGCAGTTCTTC.

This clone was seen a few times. CDR3 region: CASSSTTASNYGYTF. The DNA of the CDR3 is TGTGCCAGCAGTTCGACGACAGCTTCTAACTATGGCTACACCTTC. The V call is TRBV27, the J call TRBJ1-2, with a possible D match to TRBD1 (5 bases). Between the trimmed V and J ends, which lost 4 bases and 0 bases, there was a span of 12 bases. The CDR3 loop spans 15 amino acids. From germline, CDR1 is MNHEY and CDR2 SMNVEV (reference sequence).

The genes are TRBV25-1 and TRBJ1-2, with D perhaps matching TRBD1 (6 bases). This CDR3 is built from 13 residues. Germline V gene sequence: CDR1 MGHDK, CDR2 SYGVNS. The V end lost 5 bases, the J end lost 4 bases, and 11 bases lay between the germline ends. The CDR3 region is CASSMGGGYGYTF. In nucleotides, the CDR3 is TGTGCCAGCAGTATGGGGGGCGGCTATGGCTACACCTTC.

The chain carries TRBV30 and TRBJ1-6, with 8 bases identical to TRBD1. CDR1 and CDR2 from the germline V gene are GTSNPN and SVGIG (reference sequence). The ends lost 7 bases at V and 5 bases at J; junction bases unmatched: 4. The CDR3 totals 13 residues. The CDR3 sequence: CASTDRDNSPLHF. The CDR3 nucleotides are TGTGCCTCGACGGACAGGGATAATTCACCCCTCCACTTT.